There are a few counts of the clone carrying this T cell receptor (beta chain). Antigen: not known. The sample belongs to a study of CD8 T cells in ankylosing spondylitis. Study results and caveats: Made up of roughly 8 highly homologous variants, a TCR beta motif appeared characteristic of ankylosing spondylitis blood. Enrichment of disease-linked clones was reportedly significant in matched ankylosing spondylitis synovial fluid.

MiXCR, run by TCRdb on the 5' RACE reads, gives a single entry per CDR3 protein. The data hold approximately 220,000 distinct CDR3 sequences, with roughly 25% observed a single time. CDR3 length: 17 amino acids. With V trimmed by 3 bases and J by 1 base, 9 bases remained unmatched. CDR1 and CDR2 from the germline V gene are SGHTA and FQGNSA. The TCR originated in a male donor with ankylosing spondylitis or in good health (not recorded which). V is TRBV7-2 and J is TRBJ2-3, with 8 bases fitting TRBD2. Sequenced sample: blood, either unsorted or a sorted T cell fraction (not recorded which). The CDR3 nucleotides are TGTGCCAGCAGCTTTGGTCCCAGCGGGAGAGGCACAGATACGCAGTATTTT. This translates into CASSFGPSGRGTDTQYF.